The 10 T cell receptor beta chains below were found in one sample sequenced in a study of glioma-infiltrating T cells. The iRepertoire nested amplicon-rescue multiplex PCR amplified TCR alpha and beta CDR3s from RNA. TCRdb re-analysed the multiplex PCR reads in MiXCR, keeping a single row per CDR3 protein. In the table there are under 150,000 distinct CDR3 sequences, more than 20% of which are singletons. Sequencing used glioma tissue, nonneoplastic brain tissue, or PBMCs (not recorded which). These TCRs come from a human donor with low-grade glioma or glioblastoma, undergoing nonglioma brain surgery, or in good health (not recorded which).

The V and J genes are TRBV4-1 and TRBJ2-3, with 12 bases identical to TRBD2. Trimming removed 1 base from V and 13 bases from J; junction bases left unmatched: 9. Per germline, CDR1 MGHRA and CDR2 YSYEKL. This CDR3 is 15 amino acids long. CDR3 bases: TGCGCCAGCAGCCAAGGACTAGCGGGGGCCCACACAAAGTATTTT. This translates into CASSQGLAGAHTKYF.

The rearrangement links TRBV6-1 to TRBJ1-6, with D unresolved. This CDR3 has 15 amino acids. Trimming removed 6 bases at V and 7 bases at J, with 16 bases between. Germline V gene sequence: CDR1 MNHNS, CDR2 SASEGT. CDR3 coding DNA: TGTGCCAGCAGATCCCAGCCAGAGACCAATTCACCCCTCCACTTT. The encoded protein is CASRSQPETNSPLHF.

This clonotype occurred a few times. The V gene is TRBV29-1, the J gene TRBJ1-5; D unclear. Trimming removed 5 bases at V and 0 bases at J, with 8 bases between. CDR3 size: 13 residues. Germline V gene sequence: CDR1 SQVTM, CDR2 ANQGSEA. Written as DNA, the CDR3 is TGCAGCGTTAGGGAGTATAGCAATCAGCCCCAGCATTTT. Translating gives CSVREYSNQPQHF.

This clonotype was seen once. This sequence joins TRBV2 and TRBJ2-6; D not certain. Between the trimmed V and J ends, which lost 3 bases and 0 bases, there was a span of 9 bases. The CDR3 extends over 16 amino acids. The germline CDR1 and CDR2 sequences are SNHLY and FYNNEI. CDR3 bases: TGTGCCAGCAGTGACGACGGAAGCTCTGGGGCCAACGTCCTGACTTTC. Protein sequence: CASSDDGSSGANVLTF.

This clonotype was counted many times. CDR3 sequence: CSARDPRHGGEGNEQFF. The DNA for the CDR3 is TGCAGTGCTAGAGACCCCCGGCACGGGGGGGAAGGGAATGAGCAGTTCTTC. The chain carries TRBV20-1 and TRBJ2-1; the match to TRBD2 covers 8 bases. The V segment lost 0 bases and the J segment 7 bases; nucleotides outside the gene matches: 14. Looked up from germline, CDR1 is DFQATT and CDR2 is SNEGSKA (reference sequence). The CDR3 totals 17 residues.

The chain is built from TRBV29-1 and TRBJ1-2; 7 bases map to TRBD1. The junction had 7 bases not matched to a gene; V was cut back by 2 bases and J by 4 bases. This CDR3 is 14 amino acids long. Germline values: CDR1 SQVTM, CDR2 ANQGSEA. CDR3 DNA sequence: TGCAGCGTTGAACCACAGGGGAGAGGCTATGGCTACACCTTC. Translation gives CSVEPQGRGYGYTF.

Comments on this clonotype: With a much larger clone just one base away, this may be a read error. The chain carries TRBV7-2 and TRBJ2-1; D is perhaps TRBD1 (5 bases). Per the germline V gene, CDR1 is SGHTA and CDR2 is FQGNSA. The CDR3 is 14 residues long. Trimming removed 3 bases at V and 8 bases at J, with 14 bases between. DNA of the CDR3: TGTGCCAGCAGCTTGGGGCCTCAATACGATGAGCAGTTCTTC. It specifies CASSLGPQYDEQFF.

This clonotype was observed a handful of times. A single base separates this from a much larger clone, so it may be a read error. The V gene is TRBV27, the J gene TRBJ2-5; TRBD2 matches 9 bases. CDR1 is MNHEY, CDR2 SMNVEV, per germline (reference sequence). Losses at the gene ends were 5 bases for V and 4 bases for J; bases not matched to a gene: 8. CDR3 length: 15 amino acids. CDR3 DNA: TGTGCCAGCAGTATCAAGCGGGGGGCGAGAGAGACCCAGTACTTC. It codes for CASSIKRGARETQYF.

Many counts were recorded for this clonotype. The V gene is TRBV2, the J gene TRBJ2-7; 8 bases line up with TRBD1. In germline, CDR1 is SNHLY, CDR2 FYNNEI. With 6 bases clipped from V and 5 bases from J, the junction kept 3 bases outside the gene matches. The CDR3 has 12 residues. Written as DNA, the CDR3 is TGTGCCAGCAGCGACAGGGGCCACGAGCAGTACGTC. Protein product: CASSDRGHEQYV.

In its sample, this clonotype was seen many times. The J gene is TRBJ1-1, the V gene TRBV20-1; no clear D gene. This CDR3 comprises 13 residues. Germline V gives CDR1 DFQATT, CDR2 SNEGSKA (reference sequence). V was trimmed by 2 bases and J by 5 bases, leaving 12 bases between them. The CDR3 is CSARRGVETEAFF. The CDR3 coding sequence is TGCAGTGCTAGACGGGGAGTCGAAACTGAAGCTTTCTTT.